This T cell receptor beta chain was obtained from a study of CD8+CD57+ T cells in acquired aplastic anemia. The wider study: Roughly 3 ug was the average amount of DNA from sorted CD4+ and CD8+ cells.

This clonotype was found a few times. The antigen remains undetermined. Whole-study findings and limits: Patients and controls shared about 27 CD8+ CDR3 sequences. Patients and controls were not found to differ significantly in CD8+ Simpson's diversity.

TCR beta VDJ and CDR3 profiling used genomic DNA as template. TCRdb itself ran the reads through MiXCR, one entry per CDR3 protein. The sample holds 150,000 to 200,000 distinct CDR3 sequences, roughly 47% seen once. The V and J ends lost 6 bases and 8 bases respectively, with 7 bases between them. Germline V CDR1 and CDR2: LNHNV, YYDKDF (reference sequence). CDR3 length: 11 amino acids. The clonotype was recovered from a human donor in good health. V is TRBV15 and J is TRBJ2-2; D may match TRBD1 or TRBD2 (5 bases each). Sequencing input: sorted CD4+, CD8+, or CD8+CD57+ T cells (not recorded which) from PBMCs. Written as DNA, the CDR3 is TGTGCCACCAGGGGGGTAGGGGAGCTGTTTTTT. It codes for CATRGVGELFF.